This T cell receptor beta chain is drawn from a study of technical replicates of blood from a few donors. The germline V gene encodes CDR1 PRHDT and CDR2 FYEKMQ (reference sequence). V dropped 2 bases and J dropped 0 bases, with 11 bases sitting between them. The CDR3 contains 15 residues. The method was immunoSEQ multiplex PCR; TCRdb's version includes in-frame clones alone and lacks a portion of them. The sample holds 68,000 or so clones, 85% to 95% seen once. The chain carries TRBV13 and TRBJ2-7; the D gene is possibly TRBD1 (6 bases). This TCR was sampled from a human donor in good health. The material sequenced was T cells isolated from PBMCs. The CDR3, as DNA: TGTGCCAGCAGCTTATATCAGGGGAGCTCCTACGAGCAGTACTTC. Its translation: CASSLYQGSSYEQYF.